This T cell receptor beta chain was identified in a study of blood T cells in healthy people across ages. Study findings and constraints: TCR beta diversity, measured per million T cells, fell in a roughly linear way with age. Higher naive T cell percentage went strongly together with higher TCR beta diversity.

Concerning this clonotype itself: The antigen is undetermined.

Isolation recovered at least 6 million PBMCs from every sample. Next came a second PCR, run for about 7 to 12 cycles, which used a sample-barcoded 5' primer along with a J-beta primer mix. A template-switch adaptor containing 12 random nucleotides labeled each cDNA molecule. TCRdb analysed the 5' RACE reads with MiXCR anew, one entry per CDR3 protein. This table holds 1.5 million or so distinct CDR3 sequences, 40% to 50% found once. The CDR3 is 17 residues long. Germline V gene lookup returns CDR1 DFQATT and CDR2 SNEGSKA (reference sequence). The V and J ends lost 1 base and 2 bases, in that order; junction bases with no gene match: 10.

The chain is built from TRBV20-1 and TRBJ2-5; TRBD2 matches 10 bases. The source material was blood. The sequence was collected from a woman aged 18-30 years in good health. CDR3: CSARAVGMTSGQETQYF. CDR3 DNA: TGCAGTGCTAGAGCCGTCGGTATGACTAGCGGGCAAGAGACCCAGTACTTC.